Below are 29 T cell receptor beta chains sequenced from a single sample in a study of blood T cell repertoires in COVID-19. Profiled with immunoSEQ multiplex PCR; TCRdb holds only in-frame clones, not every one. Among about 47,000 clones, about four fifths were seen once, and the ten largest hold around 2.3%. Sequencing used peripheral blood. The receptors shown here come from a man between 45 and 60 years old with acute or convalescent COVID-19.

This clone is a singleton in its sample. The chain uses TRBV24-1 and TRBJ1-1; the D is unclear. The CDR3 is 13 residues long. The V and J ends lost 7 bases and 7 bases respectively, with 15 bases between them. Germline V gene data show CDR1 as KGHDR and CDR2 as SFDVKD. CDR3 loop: CATSAIADGEAFF. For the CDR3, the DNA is TGTGCCACCAGCGCGATCGCTGATGGTGAAGCTTTCTTT.

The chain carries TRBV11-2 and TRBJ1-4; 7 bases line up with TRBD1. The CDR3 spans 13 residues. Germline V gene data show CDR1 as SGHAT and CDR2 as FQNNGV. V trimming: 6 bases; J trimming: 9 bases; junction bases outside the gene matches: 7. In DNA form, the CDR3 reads TGTGCCAGCAGTTACTGGACAGGTCAAAAACTGTTTTTT. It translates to CASSYWTGQKLFF. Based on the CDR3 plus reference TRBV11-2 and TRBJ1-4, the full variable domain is EAGVAQSPRYKIIEKRQSVAFWCNPISGHATLYWYQQILGQGPKLLIQFQNNGVVDDSQLPKDRFSAERLKGVDSTLKIQPAKLEDSAVYLCASSYWTGQKLFFGSGTQLSVL.

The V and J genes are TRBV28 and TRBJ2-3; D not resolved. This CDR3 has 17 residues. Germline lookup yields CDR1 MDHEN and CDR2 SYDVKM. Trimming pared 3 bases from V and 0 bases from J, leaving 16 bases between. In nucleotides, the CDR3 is TGTGCCAGCAGTTTTGGAGTCAGAACCTCTAGCACAGATACGCAGTATTTT. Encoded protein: CASSFGVRTSSTDTQYF.

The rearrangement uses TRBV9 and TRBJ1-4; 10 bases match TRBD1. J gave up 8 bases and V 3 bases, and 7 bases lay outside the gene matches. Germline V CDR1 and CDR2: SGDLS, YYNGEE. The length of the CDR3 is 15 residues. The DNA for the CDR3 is TGTGCCAGCAGCGCCGGGACAGGGGTTGGGGAAAAACTGTTTTTT. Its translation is CASSAGTGVGEKLFF.

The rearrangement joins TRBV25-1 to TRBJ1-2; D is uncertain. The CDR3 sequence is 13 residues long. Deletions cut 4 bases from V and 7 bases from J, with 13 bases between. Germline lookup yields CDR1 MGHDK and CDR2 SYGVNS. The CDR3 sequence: CASSVQAGGGYTF. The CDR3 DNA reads TGTGCCAGCAGTGTGCAGGCGGGAGGTGGCTACACCTTC.

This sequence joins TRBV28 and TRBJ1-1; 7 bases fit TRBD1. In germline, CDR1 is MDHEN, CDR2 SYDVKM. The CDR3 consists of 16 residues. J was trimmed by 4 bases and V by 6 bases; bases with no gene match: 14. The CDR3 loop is CASSLPGYRGGTEAFF. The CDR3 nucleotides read TGTGCCAGCAGCCTTCCCGGCTACAGGGGAGGCACTGAAGCTTTCTTT.

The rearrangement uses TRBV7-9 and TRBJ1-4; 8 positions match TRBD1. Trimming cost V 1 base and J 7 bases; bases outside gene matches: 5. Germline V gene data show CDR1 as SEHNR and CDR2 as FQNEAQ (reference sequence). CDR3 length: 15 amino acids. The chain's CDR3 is CASSLGTGTSEKLFF. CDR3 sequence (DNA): TGTGCCAGCAGCTTAGGGACAGGGACGAGTGAAAAACTGTTTTTT.

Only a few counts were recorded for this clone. The CDR3 protein is CASSIARDTASPLHF. CDR3 nucleotide sequence: TGTGCCAGTAGTATAGCCCGGGACACCGCTTCACCCCTCCACTTT. The chain employs TRBV19 and TRBJ1-6, with TRBD1 as a possible D gene (6 bases). This CDR3 spans 15 amino acids. In germline, CDR1 is LNHDA, CDR2 SQIVND (reference sequence). Trimming stripped 1 base from V and 9 bases from J, with 13 bases between.

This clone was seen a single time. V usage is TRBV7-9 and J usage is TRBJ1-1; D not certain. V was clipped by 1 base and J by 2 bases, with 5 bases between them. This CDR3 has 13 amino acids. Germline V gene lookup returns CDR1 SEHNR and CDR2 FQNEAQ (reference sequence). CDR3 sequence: CASSLDVNTEAFF. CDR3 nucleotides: TGTGCCAGCAGCTTAGATGTAAACACTGAAGCTTTCTTT.

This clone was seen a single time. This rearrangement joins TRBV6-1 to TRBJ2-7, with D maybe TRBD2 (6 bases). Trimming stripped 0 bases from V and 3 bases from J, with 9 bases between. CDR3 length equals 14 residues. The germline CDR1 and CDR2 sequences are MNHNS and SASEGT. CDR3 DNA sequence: TGTGCCAGCAGTGAAGCGCCGGGAGTCTACGAGCAGTACTTC. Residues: CASSEAPGVYEQYF.

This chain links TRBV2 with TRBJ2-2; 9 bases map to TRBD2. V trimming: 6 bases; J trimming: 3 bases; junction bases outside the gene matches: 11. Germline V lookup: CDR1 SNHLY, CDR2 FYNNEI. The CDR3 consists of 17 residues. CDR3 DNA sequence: TGTGCCAGCAGGGGGGGTAGCGGGAGCCCAGACACCGGGGAGCTGTTTTTT. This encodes CASRGGSGSPDTGELFF.

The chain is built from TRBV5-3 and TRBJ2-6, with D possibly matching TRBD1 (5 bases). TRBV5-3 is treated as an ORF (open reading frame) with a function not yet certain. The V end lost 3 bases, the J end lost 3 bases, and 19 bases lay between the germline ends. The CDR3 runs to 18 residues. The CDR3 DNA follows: TGTGCCAGAAGCTGGACATGCAAGATTATGAGTGGGGCCAACGTCCTGACTTTC. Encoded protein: CARSWTCKIMSGANVLTF.

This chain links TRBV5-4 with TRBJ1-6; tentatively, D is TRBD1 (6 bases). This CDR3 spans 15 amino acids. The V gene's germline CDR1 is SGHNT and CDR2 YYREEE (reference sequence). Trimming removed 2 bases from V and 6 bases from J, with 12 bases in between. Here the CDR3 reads CASSLIGQINSPLHF. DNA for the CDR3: TGTGCCAGCAGCTTAATAGGACAGATTAATTCACCCCTCCACTTT. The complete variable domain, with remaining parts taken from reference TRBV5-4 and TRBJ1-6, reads ETGVTQSPTHLIKTRGQQVTLRCSSQSGHNTVSWYQQALGQGPQFIFQYYREEENGRGNFPPRFSGLQFPNYSSELNVNALELDDSALYLCASSLIGQINSPLHFGNGTRLTVT.

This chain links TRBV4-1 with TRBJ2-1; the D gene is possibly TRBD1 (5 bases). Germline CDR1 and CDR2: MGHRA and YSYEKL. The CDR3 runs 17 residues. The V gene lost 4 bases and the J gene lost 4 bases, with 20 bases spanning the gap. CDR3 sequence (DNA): TGCGCCAGCAGCCCGACAGACACCTCAAGGGGTTACAATGAGCAGTTCTTC. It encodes CASSPTDTSRGYNEQFF.

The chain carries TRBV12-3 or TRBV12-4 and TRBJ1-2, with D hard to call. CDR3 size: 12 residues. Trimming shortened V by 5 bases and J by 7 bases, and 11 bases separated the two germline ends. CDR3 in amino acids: CASSPGVPGYTF. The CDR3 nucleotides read TGTGCCAGCAGTCCCGGAGTCCCTGGCTACACCTTC.

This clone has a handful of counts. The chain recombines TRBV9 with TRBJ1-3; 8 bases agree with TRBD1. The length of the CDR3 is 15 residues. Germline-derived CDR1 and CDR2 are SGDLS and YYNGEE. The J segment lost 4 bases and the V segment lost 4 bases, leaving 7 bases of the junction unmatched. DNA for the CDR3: TGTGCCAGCAGCCCCCGACAGGGGTCAGGAAACACCATATATTTT. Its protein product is CASSPRQGSGNTIYF. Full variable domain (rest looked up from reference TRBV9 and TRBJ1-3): DSGVTQTPKHLITATGQRVTLRCSPRSGDLSVYWYQQSLDQGLQFLIQYYNGEERAKGNILERFSAQQFPDLHSELNLSSLELGDSALYFCASSPRQGSGNTIYFGEGSWLTVV.

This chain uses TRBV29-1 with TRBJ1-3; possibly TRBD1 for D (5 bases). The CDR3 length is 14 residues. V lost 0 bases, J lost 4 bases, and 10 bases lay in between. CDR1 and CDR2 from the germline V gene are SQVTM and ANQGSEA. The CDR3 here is CSVEDQGRGNTIYF. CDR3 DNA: TGCAGCGTTGAAGATCAGGGCAGGGGAAACACCATATATTTT.

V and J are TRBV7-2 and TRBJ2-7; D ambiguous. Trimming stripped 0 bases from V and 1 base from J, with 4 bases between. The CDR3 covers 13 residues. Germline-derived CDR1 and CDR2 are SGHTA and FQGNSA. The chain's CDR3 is CASSLASSYEQYF. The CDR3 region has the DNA TGTGCCAGCAGCTTAGCCTCGTCCTACGAGCAGTACTTC.

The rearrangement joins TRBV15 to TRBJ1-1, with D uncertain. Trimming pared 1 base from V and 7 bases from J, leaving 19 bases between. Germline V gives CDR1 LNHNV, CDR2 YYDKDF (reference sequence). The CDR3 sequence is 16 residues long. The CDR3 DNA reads TGTGCCACCAGCAGAGTGGCGGGGTCAACTGCCGGTGAAGCTTTCTTT. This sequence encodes CATSRVAGSTAGEAFF.

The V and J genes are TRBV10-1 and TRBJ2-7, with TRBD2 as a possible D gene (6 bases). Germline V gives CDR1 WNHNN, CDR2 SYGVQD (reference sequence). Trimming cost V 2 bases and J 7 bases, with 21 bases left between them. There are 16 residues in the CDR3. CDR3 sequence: CASSEPIVGGGREQYF. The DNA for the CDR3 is TGCGCCAGCAGTGAGCCGATTGTGGGAGGTGGTAGGGAGCAGTACTTC.

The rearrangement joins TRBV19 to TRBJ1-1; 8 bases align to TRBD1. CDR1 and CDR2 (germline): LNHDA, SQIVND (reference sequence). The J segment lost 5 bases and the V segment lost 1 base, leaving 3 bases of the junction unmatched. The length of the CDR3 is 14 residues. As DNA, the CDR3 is TGTGCCAGTAGTATAGTGACAGGGGAGACTGAAGCTTTCTTT. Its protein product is CASSIVTGETEAFF.

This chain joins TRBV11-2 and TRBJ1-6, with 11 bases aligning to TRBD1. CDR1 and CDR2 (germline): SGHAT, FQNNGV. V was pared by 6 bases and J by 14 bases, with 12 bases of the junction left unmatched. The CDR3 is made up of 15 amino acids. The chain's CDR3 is CASRTGTGGGGSLHF. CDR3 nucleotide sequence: TGTGCCAGCAGAACCGGGACAGGGGGGGGAGGGTCCCTCCACTTT.

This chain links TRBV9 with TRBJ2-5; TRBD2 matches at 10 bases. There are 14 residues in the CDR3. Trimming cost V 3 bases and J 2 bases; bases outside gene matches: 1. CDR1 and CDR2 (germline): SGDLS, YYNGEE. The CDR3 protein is CASSASGGQETQYF. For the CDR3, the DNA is TGTGCCAGCAGCGCTAGCGGGGGACAAGAGACCCAGTACTTC.

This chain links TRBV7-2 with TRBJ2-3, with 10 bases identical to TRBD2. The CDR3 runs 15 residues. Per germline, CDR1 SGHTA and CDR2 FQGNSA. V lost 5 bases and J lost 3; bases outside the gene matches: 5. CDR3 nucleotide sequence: TGTGCCAGCAGCGACGGGGGACTAGCGACAGATACGCAGTATTTT. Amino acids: CASSDGGLATDTQYF.

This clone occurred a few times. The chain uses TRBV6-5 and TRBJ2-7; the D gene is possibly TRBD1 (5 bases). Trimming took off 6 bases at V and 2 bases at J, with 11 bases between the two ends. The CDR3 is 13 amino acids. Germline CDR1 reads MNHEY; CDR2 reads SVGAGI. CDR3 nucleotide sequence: TGTGCCAGCAGAAAGGGCAGGGCCTACGAGCAGTACTTC. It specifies CASRKGRAYEQYF.

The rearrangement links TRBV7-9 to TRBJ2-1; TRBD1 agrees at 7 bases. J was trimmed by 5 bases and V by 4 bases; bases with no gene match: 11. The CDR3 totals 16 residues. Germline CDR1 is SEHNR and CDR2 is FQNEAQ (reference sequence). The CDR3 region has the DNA TGTGCCAGCAGCTCCGTCAGGGGGTCGAACCACAATGAGCAGTTCTTC. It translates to CASSSVRGSNHNEQFF.

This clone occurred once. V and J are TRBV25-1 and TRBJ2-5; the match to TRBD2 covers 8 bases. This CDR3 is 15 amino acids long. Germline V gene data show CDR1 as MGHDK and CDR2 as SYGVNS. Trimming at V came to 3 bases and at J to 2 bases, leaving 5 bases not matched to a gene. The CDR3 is CASSDLAGRQETQYF. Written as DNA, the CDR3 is TGTGCCAGCAGTGACTTAGCGGGAAGACAAGAGACCCAGTACTTC.

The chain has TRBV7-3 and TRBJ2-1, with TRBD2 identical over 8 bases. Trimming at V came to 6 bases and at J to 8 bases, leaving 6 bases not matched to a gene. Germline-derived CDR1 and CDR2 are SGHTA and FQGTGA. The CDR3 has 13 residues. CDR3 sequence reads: CASSLTSADEQFF. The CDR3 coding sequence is TGTGCCAGCAGTCTGACTAGCGCCGATGAGCAGTTCTTC.

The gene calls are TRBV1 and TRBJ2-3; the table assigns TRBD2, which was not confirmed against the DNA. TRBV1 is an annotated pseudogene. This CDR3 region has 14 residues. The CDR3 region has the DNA TGCACCAGCAGCCAAGATCTAGCGTGGGACCATCCGTATTTT. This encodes CTSSQDLAWDHPYF.